These 8 T cell receptor beta chains originate from one sample sequenced in a study of graft-versus-host responses after intestinal transplantation. Some clones are missing from TCRdb's copy, which holds only in-frame ones; the method was immunoSEQ multiplex PCR. This repertoire shows 8,500 to 11,000 clones, roughly 32% found once; its top ten account for less than 6%. Here the sequenced sample was alloreactive CD4+ T cells from a mixed lymphocyte reaction culture, taken before transplantation. Subset noted: CFSE-low proliferating T cells sorted from roughly six-day pre-transplant mixed lymphocyte reaction (GvH or HvG direction). These receptor sequences come from a human patient who was an organ donor for intestinal transplantation.

The chain combines TRBV28 with TRBJ1-3; D is possibly TRBD1 (5 bases). This CDR3 comprises 15 residues. CDR1 is MDHEN and CDR2 is SYDVKM in the germline V gene. Trimming removed 5 bases at V and 0 bases at J, with 11 bases between. The CDR3 protein is CASSQTDNSGNTIYF. The CDR3 nucleotides read TGTGCCAGCAGTCAGACAGACAACTCTGGAAACACCATATATTTT.

In its sample, this clone ranks as medium-sized. V gene TRBV5-4 combines with J gene TRBJ1-1, with D perhaps TRBD1 (6 bases). The CDR3 is 14 amino acids. With 2 bases removed from V and 6 bases from J, the gap between germline ends came to 14 bases. Per the germline V gene, CDR1 is SGHNT and CDR2 is YYREEE (reference sequence). CDR3 sequence: CASSFFVGGSEAFF. CDR3 nucleotides: TGTGCCAGCAGCTTCTTTGTAGGGGGTTCTGAAGCTTTCTTT.

This clone has more than one count but fewer than ten. V gene TRBV9 combines with J gene TRBJ2-5; a weak D match, TRBD2 (5 bases). CDR1 and CDR2 (germline): SGDLS, YYNGEE. This CDR3 contains 15 residues. Between the trimmed V and J ends, which lost 5 bases and 5 bases, there was a span of 19 bases. The CDR3 loop is CASSRTGSLGETQYF. CDR3 nucleotides: TGTGCCAGCAGTAGGACGGGGAGTCTGGGGGAGACCCAGTACTTC.

This clone showed up just a few times. This chain links TRBV5-4 with TRBJ2-5, with D possibly matching TRBD2 (6 bases). CDR3 length equals 17 residues. Per germline, CDR1 SGHNT and CDR2 YYREEE (reference sequence). Trimming cost V 0 bases and J 5 bases, with 20 bases left between them. The CDR3 here is CASSLGLSGGPRETQYF. The CDR3 DNA is TGTGCCAGCAGCTTGGGCCTTAGCGGAGGACCCCGGGAGACCCAGTACTTC. Using reference TRBV5-4 and TRBJ2-5 for the parts outside the CDR3, the full variable domain is ETGVTQSPTHLIKTRGQQVTLRCSSQSGHNTVSWYQQALGQGPQFIFQYYREEENGRGNFPPRFSGLQFPNYSSELNVNALELDDSALYLCASSLGLSGGPRETQYFGPGTRLLVL.

The table lists this clone with a few counts. V and J are TRBV2 and TRBJ2-1; TRBD2 matches at 8 bases. Unmatched junction bases numbered 1, after V lost 3 bases and J lost 3 bases. CDR1 is SNHLY and CDR2 is FYNNEI in the germline V gene. CDR3 length equals 14 residues. The CDR3 bases are TGTGCCAGCAGTGAGGGACTAGTCTACAATGAGCAGTTCTTC. Encoded protein: CASSEGLVYNEQFF.

This clone is judged medium-sized. The genes are TRBV18 and TRBJ2-1; 14 bases fit TRBD2. The V and J ends lost 6 bases and 5 bases, in that order; junction bases with no gene match: 15. The CDR3 contains 19 residues. Germline CDR1 is KGHSH and CDR2 is LQKENI. CDR3 nucleotide sequence: TGTGCCAGCTCTACAAATTTCGGGACTAGCGGGGGCGAGAACAATGAGCAGTTCTTC. This sequence encodes CASSTNFGTSGGENNEQFF.

The V and J genes are TRBV6-1 and TRBJ1-6, with TRBD1 matching over 7 bases. The CDR3 contains 17 residues. CDR1 is MNHNS and CDR2 is SASEGT in the germline V gene. With 3 bases clipped from V and 7 bases from J, the junction kept 12 bases outside the gene matches. The CDR3 coding sequence is TGTGCCAGCAGTGAGACCCCGGGACAGACTTCAAATTCACCCCTCCACTTT. The encoded protein is CASSETPGQTSNSPLHF.

Notes on this clone: This may come from a read error, since a much larger clone is one base off. This rearrangement joins TRBV6-7 to TRBJ2-5, with 10 bases identical to TRBD1. The end of the DNA is better explained by TRBJ2-7, so the J call may be wrong. TRBV6-7 carries the ORF label, with uncertain function. The CDR3 has 15 residues. In DNA, the CDR3 is TGTGCTAGGCTGAAGGGACAGGGGCGCAAAAGCGAGCAGTACTTC. This translates into CARLKGQGRKSEQYF.